This paragraph reports one T cell receptor (beta chain). Its specificity is unknown. The junction does not match germline at one end; this may be a read error. The entry originates in a study of OX40 agonist ivuxolimab in advanced cancers. Overall study: Patients were treated with ivuxolimab, an agonistic anti-OX40 (CD134) antibody. Partial responses, seen in three patients, involved one hepatocellular carcinoma and two cutaneous melanomas.

CDR1 and CDR2 from the germline V gene are SSHAT and FNYEAQ (reference sequence). CDR3 size: 13 residues. The study, taken as a whole, reports: Partial responders at 0.1-3.0 mg/kg showed near-lowest clonal expansion. CD4+ and CD8+ blood T cells expanded clonally by week 6 at 0.1 to 3.0 mg/kg.

Assay: immunoSEQ multiplex PCR; the TCRdb copy retains only in-frame clones and omits some. This sample has over 15,000 clones, with approximately 87% found just once. The rearrangement uses TRBV7-7 and TRBJ1-1; no firm D call. The source of this sequence is an adult with an advanced solid tumor such as melanoma, head and neck, liver or kidney cancer. Specimen: CD4+ or CD8+ T cells sorted from blood, collected in a trial of the OX40 agonist ivuxolimab. CDR3 loop: CASSLVPVGEAFF. Written as DNA, the CDR3 is TGTGCTAGCAGCTTAGTTCCGGTGGGTGAAGCTTTCTTT.